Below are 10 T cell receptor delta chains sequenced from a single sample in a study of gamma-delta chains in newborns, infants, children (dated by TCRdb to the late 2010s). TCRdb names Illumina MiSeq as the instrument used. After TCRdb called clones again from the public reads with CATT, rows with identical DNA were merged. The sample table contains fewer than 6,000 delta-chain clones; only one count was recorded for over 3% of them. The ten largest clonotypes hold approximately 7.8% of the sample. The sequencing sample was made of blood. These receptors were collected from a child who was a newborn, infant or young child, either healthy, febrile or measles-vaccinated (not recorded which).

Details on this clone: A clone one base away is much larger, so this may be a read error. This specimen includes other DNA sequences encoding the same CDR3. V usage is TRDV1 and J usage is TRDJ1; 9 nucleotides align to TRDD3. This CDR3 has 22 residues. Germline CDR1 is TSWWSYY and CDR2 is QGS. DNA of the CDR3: TGCGCTCTTGGGGAACTTCCCCCTTCTCCTACAGGGTGGGGGATAGGCAGCGGTGAACTCATCTTT. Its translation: CALGELPPSPTGWGIGSGELIF.

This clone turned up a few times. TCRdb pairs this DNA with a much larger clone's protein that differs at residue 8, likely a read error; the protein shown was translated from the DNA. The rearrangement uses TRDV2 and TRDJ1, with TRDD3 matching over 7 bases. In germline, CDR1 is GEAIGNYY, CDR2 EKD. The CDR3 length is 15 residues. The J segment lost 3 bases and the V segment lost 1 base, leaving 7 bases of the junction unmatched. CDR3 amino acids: CACDTGGHAADKLIF. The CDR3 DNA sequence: TGTGCCTGTGACACTGGGGGACACGCCGCCGATAAACTCATCTTT.

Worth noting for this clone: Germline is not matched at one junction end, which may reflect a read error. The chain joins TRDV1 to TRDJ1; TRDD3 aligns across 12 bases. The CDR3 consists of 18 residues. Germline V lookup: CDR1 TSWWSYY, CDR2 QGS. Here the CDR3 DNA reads TGTGCTCTTGGGGAACTCGCCGGTACTGGGGGATACACCGATCAACTCATCTTT. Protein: CALGELAGTGGYTDQLIF.

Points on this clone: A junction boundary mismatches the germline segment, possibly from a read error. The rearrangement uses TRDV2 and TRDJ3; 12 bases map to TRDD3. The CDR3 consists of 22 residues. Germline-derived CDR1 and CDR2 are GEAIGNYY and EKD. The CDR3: CACDDVLGDTYQDSWDTRQVFF. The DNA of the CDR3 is TGTGCCTGTGACGACGTACTGGGGGATACTTATCAAGACTCCTGGGACACCCGACAGGTGTTTTTC.

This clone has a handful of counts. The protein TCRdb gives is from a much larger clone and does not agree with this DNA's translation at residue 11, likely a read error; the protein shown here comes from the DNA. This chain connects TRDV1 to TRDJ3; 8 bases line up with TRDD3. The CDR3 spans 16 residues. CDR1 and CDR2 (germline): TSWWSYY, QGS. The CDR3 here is CALGGGYSWDARQMFF. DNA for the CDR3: TGTGCTCTTGGGGGGGGATACTCCTGGGACGCCCGACAGATGTTTTTC.

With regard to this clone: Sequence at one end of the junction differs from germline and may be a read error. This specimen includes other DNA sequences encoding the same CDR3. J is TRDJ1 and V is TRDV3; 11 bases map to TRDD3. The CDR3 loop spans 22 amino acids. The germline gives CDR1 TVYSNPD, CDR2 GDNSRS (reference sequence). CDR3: CAQSFPSAVTFYWGIVTDTLIF. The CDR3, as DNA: TGTGCCCAGTCCTTTCCGTCCGCGGTGACCTTCTACTGGGGGATAGTCACTGATACACTCATCTTT. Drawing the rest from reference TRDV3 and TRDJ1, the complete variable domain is CDKVTQSSPDQTVASGSEVVLLCTYDTVYSNPDLFWYRIRPDYSFQFVFYGDNSRSEGADFTQGRFSVKHILTQKAFHLVISPVRTEDSATYYCAQSFPSAVTFYWGIVTDTLIFGKGTRVTVEP.

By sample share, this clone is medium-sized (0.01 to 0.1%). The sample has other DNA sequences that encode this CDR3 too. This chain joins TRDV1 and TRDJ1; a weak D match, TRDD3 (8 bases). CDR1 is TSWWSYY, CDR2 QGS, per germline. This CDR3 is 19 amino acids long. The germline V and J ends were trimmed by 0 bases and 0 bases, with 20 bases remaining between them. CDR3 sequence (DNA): TGTGCTCTTGGGGAACTCCCCGCTTTCCTACTGGGGGACACCGATAAACTCATCTTT. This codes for CALGELPAFLLGDTDKLIF.

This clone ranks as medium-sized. The CDR3 region is CASTYWGIARSSWDTRQMFF. The CDR3, as DNA: TGTGCCTCTACGTACTGGGGGATAGCAAGGAGCTCCTGGGACACCCGACAGATGTTTTTC. The J gene is TRDJ3, the V gene TRDV3; 11 bases line up with TRDD3. Trimming removed 4 bases from V and 0 bases from J; junction bases left unmatched: 14. CDR3 length: 20 amino acids. In germline, CDR1 is TVYSNPD, CDR2 GDNSRS (reference sequence).

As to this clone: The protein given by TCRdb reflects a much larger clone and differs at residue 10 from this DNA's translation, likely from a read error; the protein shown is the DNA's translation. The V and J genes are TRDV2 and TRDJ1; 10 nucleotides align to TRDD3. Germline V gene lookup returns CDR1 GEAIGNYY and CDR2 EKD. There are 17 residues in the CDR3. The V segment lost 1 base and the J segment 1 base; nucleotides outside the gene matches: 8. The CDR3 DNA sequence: TGTGCCTGTGACACTGGGGGATACAAAGCCCGCACCGATAAACTCATCTTT. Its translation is CACDTGGYKARTDKLIF.

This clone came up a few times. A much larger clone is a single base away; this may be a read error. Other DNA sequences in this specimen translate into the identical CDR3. Here the CDR3 DNA reads TGTGCCCTTGGGGAACTAATCCTCTCTACTGGGGGCCTTAGCTCCTGGGACACCCGACAGATGTTTTTC. It encodes CALGELILSTGGLSSWDTRQMFF. V gene TRDV1 combines with J gene TRDJ3, with 8 bases that match TRDD3. Germline CDR1 TSWWSYY, CDR2 QGS. The CDR3 consists of 23 residues.